In its sample, the clone carrying this TCR beta chain was seen many times. TCR amplification used roughly 21 PCR cycles, a constant-region primer and a V-primer adapter. Via MiXCR, TCRdb re-called the reads, giving one row per CDR3 protein. The repertoire includes some 52,000 distinct CDR3 sequences, roughly 33% of them detected once, and less than 9.5% sits in the top ten. The sample is drawn from a study of low-dose radiotherapy and immunotherapy resistance in tumors. V was clipped by 4 bases and J by 5 bases, with 20 bases between them. In germline, CDR1 is LGHDT, CDR2 YNNKEL (reference sequence). The length of the CDR3 is 16 residues. Time point noted: after trial treatment. The treatment: LDRT plus nivolumab, ipilimumab, low-dose cyclophosphamide and aspirin (RACIN trial). Donors received nivolumab, ipilimumab, aspirin, low-dose cyclophosphamide and low-dose radiotherapy.

The source material was PBMCs, sampled after low-dose radiotherapy plus immunotherapy. The clonotype was recovered from a male donor with rectosigmoid adenocarcinoma. The chain employs TRBV3-1 and TRBJ1-2; no definite D call. The CDR3 bases are TGTGCCAGCAGCCCCCAGACCGGGGATGCCACTTATGGCTACACCTTC. Translation: CASSPQTGDATYGYTF.